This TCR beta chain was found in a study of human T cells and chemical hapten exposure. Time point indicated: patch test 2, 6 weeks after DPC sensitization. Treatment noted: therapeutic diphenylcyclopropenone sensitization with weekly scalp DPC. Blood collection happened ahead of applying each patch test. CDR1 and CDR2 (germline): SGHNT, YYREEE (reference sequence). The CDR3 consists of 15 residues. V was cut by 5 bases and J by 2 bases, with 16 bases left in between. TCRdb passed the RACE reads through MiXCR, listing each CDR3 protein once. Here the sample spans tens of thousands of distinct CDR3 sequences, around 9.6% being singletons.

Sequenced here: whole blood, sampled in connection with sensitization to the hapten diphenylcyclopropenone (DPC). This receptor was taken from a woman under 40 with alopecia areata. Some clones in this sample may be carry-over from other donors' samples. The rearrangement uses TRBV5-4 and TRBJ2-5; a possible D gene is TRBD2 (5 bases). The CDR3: CASRGEDWMQETQYF. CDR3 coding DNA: TGTGCCAGCAGGGGCGAGGACTGGATGCAAGAGACCCAGTACTTC.